This TCR beta chain was sequenced for a study of shared clonotypes between healthy human individuals. This CDR3 is built from 15 residues. The V and J ends lost 5 bases and 0 bases respectively, with 11 bases between them. The V gene's germline CDR1 is MNHEY and CDR2 SVGAGI. A single count supports this clone. Data came from immunoSEQ multiplex PCR; TCRdb stores just in-frame clones and leaves some out. The repertoire holds approximately 2.5 million clones, with over 85% as singletons. Each donor was a Caucasian adult residing in Nashville, Tennessee. The split of CD4+ cells yielded CD45RA+ naive and CD45RA-negative memory subsets.

This receptor was taken from a young man in good health. Some clones in this sample may be carry-over from other donors' samples. Sequencing was carried out using naive CD4+ T cells from PBMCs. The subset was: CD45RA+ positively selected. This chain links TRBV6-5 with TRBJ2-1; D perhaps matches TRBD1 (6 bases). Written as DNA, the CDR3 is TGTGCCAGCAGTAGACAGGCCAGCTCCTACAATGAGCAGTTCTTC. It is translated as CASSRQASSYNEQFF.